This T cell receptor beta chain derives from a study of identical twins. Study-wide points: The study based its conclusions on cross-sectional statistical analysis and did not follow the same donors.

Remarks on this clonotype: Its antigen is not known.

V gave up 0 bases and J gave up 3 bases, with 12 bases separating them. The length of the CDR3 is 15 residues. Per the germline V gene, CDR1 is SGHTA and CDR2 is FQGNSA. From the 5' RACE reads, TCRdb called clonotypes with MiXCR, one entry per CDR3 protein. Among fewer than 500,000 distinct CDR3 sequences listed, 20% to 25% were seen once. The same data also went into a second study, on T cells expressing NK-cell markers. This second study notes: In roughly six donors, dominant NKG2C+ clonotypes were roughly 1.0-8% of CD8+ T cells.

Sequencing was carried out using CD4+ T cells sorted from blood. V is TRBV7-2 and J is TRBJ2-7, with D hard to call. This receptor was taken from a woman in her late teens or twenties in good health. The CDR3 sequence is CASSLAGQEIYEQYF. CDR3 in DNA: TGTGCCAGCAGCTTAGCCGGGCAGGAGATCTACGAGCAGTACTTC.